The 3 T cell receptor beta chains below were found in one sample sequenced in a study of T-cell memory formation after mild COVID-19. TCRdb re-called the 5' RACE reads through MiXCR, storing one row per CDR3 protein. The sample carries about 84,000 distinct CDR3 sequences, around 14% recorded once. Sequencing was carried out using PBMCs or a T cell subset sorted from them (not recorded which). The receptors were gathered from an adult woman who had mild COVID-19 (a few samples of this study predate the infection). Cell type and time point are not known.

J is TRBJ2-3 and V is TRBV7-8; 8 bases agree with TRBD2. The CDR3 runs 14 residues. The germline CDR1 and CDR2 sequences are SGHVS and FQNEAQ. Trimming at V came to 1 base and at J to 5 bases, leaving 2 bases not matched to a gene. CDR3 sequence (DNA): TGTGCCAGCAGCTTAGGGCGGGAGGTAGATACGCAGTATTTT. Protein: CASSLGREVDTQYF.

This clonotype has a handful of counts. J is TRBJ2-1 and V is TRBV7-8; 8 bases align to TRBD1. The germline V gene has CDR1 SGHVS and CDR2 FQNEAQ. The junction had 14 bases not matched to a gene; V was cut back by 5 bases and J by 8 bases. CDR3 length: 16 amino acids. This CDR3 reads CASSPENGQGGDEQFF. In nucleotides, the CDR3 is TGTGCCAGCAGCCCAGAAAATGGACAGGGCGGGGATGAGCAGTTCTTC. Complete variable domain (other parts from reference TRBV7-8 and TRBJ2-1): GAGVSQSPRYKVAKRGQDVALRCDPISGHVSLFWYQQALGQGPEFLTYFQNEAQLDKSGLPSDRFFAERPEGSVSTLKIQRTQQEDSAVYLCASSPENGQGGDEQFFGPGTRLTVL.

There are a few counts of this clonotype. V and J are TRBV4-3 and TRBJ2-1; no clear D gene. In germline, CDR1 is LGHNA, CDR2 YSLEER. V lost 1 base, J lost 4 bases, and 8 bases lay in between. The CDR3 is 14 residues long. CDR3 amino acids: CASSQVDVYNEQFF. The CDR3 nucleotides are TGCGCCAGCAGCCAAGTGGACGTTTACAATGAGCAGTTCTTC.